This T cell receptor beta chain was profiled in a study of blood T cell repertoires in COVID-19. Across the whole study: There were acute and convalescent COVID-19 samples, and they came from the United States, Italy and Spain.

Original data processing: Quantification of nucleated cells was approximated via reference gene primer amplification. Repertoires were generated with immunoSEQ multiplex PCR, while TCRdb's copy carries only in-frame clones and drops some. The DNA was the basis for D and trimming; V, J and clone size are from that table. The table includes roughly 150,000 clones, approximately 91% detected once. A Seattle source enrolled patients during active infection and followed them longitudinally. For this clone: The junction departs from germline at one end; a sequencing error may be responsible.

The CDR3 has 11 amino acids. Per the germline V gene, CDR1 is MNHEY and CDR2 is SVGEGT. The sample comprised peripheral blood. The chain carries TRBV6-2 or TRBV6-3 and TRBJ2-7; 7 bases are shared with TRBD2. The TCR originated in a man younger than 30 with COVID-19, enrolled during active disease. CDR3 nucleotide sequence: TGTGCCAGCAGTTACGGGGGGGAGCTGTACTTC. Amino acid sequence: CASSYGGELYF.